This T cell receptor (beta chain) originates from a study of T cell responses to AZD1222 COVID-19 vaccine. The study's findings and limits: Females outnumbered males among donors, who were mostly white British; clonal diversity was possibly underestimated.

Sequenced by immunoSEQ multiplex PCR; TCRdb stores in-frame clones only, minus some. This sample has around 190,000 clones, with under 95% found just once. V was clipped by 1 base and J by 0 bases, with 13 bases between them. The germline V gene encodes CDR1 LGHDT and CDR2 YNNKEL (reference sequence). This CDR3 region has 18 residues. In the case of this clone: Its specificity is not known.

This TCR derives from an adult who received the AZD1222 COVID-19 vaccine. The input for sequencing was peripheral blood, taken 28 days after the second AZD1222 dose. This sequence joins TRBV3-1 (or the pseudogene TRBV3-2) and TRBJ2-6; D unresolved. CDR3 DNA sequence: TGTGCCAGCAGCCAAGTTTACACAGTAAGCTCTGGGGCCAACGTCCTGACTTTC. Its translation: CASSQVYTVSSGANVLTF.